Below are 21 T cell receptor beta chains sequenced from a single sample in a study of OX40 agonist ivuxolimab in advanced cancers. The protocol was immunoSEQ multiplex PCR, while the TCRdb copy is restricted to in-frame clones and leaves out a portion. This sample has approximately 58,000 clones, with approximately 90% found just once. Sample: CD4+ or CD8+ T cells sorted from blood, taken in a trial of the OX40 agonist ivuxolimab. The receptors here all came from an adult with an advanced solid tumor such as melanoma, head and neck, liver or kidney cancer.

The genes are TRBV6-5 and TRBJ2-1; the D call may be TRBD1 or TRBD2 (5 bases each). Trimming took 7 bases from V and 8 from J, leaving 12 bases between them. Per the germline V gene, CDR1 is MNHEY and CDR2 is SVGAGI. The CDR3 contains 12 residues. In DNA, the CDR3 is TGTGCCAGCAAGCAACTAGGGGATGAGCAGTTCTTC. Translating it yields CASKQLGDEQFF.

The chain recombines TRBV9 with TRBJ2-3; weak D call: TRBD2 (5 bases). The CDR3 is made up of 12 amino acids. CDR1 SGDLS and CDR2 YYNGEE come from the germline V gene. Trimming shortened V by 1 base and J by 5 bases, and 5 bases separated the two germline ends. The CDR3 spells CASSVSGDTQYF. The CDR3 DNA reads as TGTGCCAGCAGCGTAAGCGGAGATACGCAGTATTTT.

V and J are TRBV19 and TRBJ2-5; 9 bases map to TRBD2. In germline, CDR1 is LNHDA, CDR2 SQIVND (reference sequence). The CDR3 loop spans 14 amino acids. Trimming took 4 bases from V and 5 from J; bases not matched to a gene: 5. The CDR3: CASSKLAGEETQYF. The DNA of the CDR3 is TGTGCCAGTAGTAAGTTAGCGGGAGAGGAGACCCAGTACTTC.

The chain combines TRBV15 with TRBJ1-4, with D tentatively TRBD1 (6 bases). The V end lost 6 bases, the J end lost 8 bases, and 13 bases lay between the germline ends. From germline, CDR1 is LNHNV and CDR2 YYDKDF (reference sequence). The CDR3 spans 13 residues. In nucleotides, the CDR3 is TGTGCCACCAGATGGGGGGGCCGGGAAAAACTGTTTTTT. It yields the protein CATRWGGREKLFF.

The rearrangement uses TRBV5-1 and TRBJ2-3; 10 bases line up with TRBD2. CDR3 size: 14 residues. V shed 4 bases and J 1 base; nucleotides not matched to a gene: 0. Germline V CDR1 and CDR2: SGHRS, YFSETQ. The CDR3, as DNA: TGCGCCAGCAGCGGACTAGCGGGCACAGATACGCAGTATTTT. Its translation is CASSGLAGTDTQYF. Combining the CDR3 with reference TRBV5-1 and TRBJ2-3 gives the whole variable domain KAGVTQTPRYLIKTRGQQVTLSCSPISGHRSVSWYQQTPGQGLQFLFEYFSETQRNKGNFPGRFSGRQFSNSRSEMNVSTLELGDSALYLCASSGLAGTDTQYFGPGTRLTVL.

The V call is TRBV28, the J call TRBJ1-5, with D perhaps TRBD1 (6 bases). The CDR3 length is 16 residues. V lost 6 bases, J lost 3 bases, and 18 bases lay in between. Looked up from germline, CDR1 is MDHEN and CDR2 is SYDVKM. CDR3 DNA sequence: TGTGCCAGCAGGGCAAACAGGAGGGGGGCCAATCAGCCCCAGCATTTT. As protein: CASRANRRGANQPQHF.

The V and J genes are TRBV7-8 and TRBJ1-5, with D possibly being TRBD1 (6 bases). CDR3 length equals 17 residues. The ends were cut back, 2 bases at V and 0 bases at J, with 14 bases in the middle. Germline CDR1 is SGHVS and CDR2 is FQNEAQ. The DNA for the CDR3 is TGTGCCAGCAGCTTAAATGCAGGGGCCTATAGCAATCAGCCCCAGCATTTT. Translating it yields CASSLNAGAYSNQPQHF.

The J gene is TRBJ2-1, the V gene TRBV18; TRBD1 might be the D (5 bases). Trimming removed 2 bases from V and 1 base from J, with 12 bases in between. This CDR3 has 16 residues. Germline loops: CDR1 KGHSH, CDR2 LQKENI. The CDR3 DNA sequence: TGTGCCAGCTCACCAGGGGTGCAGGGTTCCTACAATGAGCAGTTCTTC. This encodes CASSPGVQGSYNEQFF.

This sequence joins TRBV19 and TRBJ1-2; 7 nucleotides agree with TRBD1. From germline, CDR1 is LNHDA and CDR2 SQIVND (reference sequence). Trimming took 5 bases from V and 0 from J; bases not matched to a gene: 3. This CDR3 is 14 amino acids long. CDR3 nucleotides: TGTGCCAGTAGTCCGGGACAGACTAACTATGGCTACACCTTC. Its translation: CASSPGQTNYGYTF.

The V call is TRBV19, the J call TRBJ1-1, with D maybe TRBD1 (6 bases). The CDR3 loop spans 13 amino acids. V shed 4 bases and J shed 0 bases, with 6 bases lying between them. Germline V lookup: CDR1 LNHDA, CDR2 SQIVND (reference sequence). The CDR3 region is CASSRTVNTEAFF. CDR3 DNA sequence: TGTGCCAGTAGTAGGACAGTGAACACTGAAGCTTTCTTT.

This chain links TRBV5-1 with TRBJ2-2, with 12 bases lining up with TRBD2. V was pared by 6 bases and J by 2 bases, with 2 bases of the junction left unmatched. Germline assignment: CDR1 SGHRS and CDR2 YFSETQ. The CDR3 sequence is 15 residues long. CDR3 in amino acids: CASTGLAGNTGELFF. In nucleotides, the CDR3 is TGCGCCAGCACCGGACTAGCGGGAAACACCGGGGAGCTGTTTTTT.

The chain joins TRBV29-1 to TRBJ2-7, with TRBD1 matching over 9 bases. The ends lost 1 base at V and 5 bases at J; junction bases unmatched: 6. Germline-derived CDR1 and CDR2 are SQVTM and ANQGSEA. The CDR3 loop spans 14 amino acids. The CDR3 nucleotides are TGCAGCGTTGAAGCCGGGACAGGGACGGACGAGCAGTACTTC. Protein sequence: CSVEAGTGTDEQYF.

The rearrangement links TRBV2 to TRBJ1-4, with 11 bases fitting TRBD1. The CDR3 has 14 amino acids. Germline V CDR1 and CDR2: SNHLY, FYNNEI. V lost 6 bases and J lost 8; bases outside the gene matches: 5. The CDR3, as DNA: TGTGCCAGCAGCGGACAGGGGGCGGACGAAAAACTGTTTTTT. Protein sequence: CASSGQGADEKLFF.

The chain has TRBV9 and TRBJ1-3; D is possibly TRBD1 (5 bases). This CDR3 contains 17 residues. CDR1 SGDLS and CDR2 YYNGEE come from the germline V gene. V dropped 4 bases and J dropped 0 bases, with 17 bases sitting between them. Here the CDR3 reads CASSPTRGVRSGNTIYF. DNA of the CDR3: TGTGCCAGCAGCCCAACCCGAGGGGTCCGCTCTGGAAACACCATATATTTT.

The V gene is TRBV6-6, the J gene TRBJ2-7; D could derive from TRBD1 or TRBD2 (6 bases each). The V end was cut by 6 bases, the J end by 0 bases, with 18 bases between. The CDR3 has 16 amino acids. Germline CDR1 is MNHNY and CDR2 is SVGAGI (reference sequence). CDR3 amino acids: CASRTIWGALSYEQYF. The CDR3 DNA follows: TGTGCCAGCAGAACCATCTGGGGGGCTCTCTCCTACGAGCAGTACTTC.

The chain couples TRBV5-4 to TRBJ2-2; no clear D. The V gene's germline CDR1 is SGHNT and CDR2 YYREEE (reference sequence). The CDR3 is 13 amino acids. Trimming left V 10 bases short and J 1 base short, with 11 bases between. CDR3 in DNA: TGTGCCGTACGACCCGGGAACACCGGGGAGCTGTTTTTT. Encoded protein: CAVRPGNTGELFF.

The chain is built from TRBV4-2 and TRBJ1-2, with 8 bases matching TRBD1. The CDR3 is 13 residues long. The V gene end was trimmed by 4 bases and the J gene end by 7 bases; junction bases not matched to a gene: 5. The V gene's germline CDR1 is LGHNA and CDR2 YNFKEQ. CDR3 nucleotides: TGTGCCAGCAGCCGGAGGACAGGGTCTGGCTACACCTTC. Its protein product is CASSRRTGSGYTF.

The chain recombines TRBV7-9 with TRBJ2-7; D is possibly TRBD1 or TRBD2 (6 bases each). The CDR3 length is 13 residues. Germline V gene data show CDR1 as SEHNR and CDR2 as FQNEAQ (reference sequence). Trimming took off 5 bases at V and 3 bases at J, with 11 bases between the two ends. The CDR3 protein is CASSPRGGYEQYF. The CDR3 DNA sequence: TGTGCCAGCAGCCCCAGGGGAGGCTACGAGCAGTACTTC.

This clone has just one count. DNA for the CDR3: TGTGCCAGCAGTACCTTTCCCTCGGGGACACGACCCTACGAGCAGTACTTC. As protein: CASSTFPSGTRPYEQYF. This chain joins TRBV27 and TRBJ2-7, with D tentatively TRBD1 (6 bases). From germline, CDR1 is MNHEY and CDR2 SMNVEV (reference sequence). V lost 5 bases, J lost 2 bases, and 22 bases lay in between. The CDR3 sequence is 17 residues long.

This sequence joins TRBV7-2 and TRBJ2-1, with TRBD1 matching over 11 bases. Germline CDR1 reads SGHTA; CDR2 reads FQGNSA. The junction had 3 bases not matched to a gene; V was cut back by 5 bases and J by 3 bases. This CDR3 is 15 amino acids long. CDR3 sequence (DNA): TGTGCCAGCAGCGGGGACAGGGGGGACTACAATGAGCAGTTCTTC. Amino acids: CASSGDRGDYNEQFF. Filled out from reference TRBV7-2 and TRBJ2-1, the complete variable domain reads GAGVSQSPSNKVTEKGKDVELRCDPISGHTALYWYRQSLGQGLEFLIYFQGNSAPDKSGLPSDRFSAERTGGSVSTLTIQRTQQEDSAVYLCASSGDRGDYNEQFFGPGTRLTVL.

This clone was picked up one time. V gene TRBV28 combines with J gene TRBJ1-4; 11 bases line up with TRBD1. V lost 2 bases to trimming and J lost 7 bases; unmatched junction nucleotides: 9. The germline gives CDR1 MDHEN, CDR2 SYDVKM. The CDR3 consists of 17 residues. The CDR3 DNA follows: TGTGCCAGCAGTTTAATCCATATGGGACAGGGGGGTGAAAAACTGTTTTTT. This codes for CASSLIHMGQGGEKLFF.